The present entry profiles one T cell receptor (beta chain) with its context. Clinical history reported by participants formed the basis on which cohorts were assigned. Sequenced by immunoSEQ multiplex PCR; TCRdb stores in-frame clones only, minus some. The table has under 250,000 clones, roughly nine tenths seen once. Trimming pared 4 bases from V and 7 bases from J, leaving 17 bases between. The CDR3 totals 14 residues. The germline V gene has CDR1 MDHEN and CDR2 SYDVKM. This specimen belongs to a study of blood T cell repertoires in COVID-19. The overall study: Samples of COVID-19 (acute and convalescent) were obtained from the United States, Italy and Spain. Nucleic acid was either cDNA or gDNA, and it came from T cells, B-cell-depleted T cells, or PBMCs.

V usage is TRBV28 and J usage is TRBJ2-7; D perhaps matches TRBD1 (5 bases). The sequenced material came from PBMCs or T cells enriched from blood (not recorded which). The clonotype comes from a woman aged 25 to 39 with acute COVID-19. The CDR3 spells CASSSSHRNLEQYF. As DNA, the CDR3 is TGTGCCAGCAGTTCCAGTCACAGGAATCTAGAGCAGTACTTC.